The 21 T cell receptor beta chains listed next were all sequenced from one sample in a study of a mutant IDH1 vaccine in newly diagnosed glioma. Sample time point: baseline, week 1 (first vaccination visit). The treatment denotes: pre-vaccination baseline after standard-of-care therapy. TCRdb keeps only in-frame clones here, not all; method: immunoSEQ multiplex PCR. The sample contains tens of thousands of clones, 83% of which appear only once. The sample here was PBMCs, taken from a glioma patient treated with radiotherapy, temozolomide or both. These receptors originate from a woman aged 45-65 years with glioma.

The gene calls are TRBV30 and TRBJ1-3, with D perhaps matching TRBD1 (6 bases). V dropped 2 bases and J dropped 3 bases, with 14 bases sitting between them. The CDR3 is made up of 15 amino acids. Germline values: CDR1 GTSNPN, CDR2 SVGIG (reference sequence). In DNA, the CDR3 is TGTGCCTGGAGTCAACGGGGGGCGCTTGGAAACACCATATATTTT. Translation gives CAWSQRGALGNTIYF.

V and J are TRBV6-5 and TRBJ1-1; D unresolved. The ends were cut back, 6 bases at V and 5 bases at J, with 13 bases in the middle. Looked up from germline, CDR1 is MNHEY and CDR2 is SVGAGI. This CDR3 contains 13 residues. The CDR3 protein is CASRTGGVTEAFF. In DNA, the CDR3 is TGTGCCAGCAGGACCGGAGGTGTGACTGAAGCTTTCTTT.

As concerns this clone: The sample contains more than one DNA sequence encoding this CDR3. The chain employs TRBV7-3 and TRBJ1-1; 8 bases map to TRBD1. Germline assignment: CDR1 SGHTA and CDR2 FQGTGA. The CDR3 sequence is 14 residues long. V dropped 3 bases and J dropped 3; count of bases not matched to a gene: 3. The CDR3 sequence is CASSLTGADTEAFF. In DNA form, the CDR3 reads TGTGCCAGCAGCTTGACAGGGGCTGACACTGAAGCTTTCTTT.

The chain recombines TRBV5-6 with TRBJ2-4, with no clear D. Germline lookup yields CDR1 SGHDT and CDR2 YYEEEE. V lost 0 bases and J lost 1, with 11 bases in between. There are 16 residues in the CDR3. CDR3 protein: CASSLAVLRAKNIQYF. CDR3 DNA sequence: TGTGCCAGCAGCTTGGCGGTCTTGAGGGCCAAAAACATTCAGTACTTC.

This clone was counted a single time. Mismatch with germline at one junction end may stem from a read error. The V gene is TRBV7-7, the J gene TRBJ2-2; TRBD2 matches 12 bases. The CDR3 spans 18 residues. Germline V gene sequence: CDR1 SSHAT, CDR2 FNYEAQ (reference sequence). The chain's CDR3 is CASSLKLAGGRETGELFF. CDR3 in DNA: TGTGCTAGCAGCTTAAAACTAGCGGGGGGTAGGGAAACCGGGGAGCTGTTTTTT.

This chain connects TRBV7-9 to TRBJ1-6, with D perhaps TRBD1 (6 bases). Germline CDR1 and CDR2: SEHNR and FQNEAQ (reference sequence). This CDR3 region has 13 residues. Trimming stripped 5 bases from V and 13 bases from J, with 15 bases between. The CDR3 bases are TGTGCCAGCAGCCAGGACAGCCTCTCGCCCCTCCACTTT. Protein sequence: CASSQDSLSPLHF.

J is TRBJ1-2 and V is TRBV2; D is uncertain. The CDR3 contains 15 residues. Germline assignment: CDR1 SNHLY and CDR2 FYNNEI. V was trimmed by 7 bases and J by 3 bases, leaving 18 bases between them. The CDR3 reads CASTEEVPLHYGYTF. CDR3 nucleotide sequence: TGTGCCAGCACCGAGGAGGTCCCGTTGCACTATGGCTACACCTTC.

V is TRBV30 and J is TRBJ1-2; a weak D match, TRBD1 (5 bases). The germline gives CDR1 GTSNPN, CDR2 SVGIG (reference sequence). There are 13 residues in the CDR3. V lost 3 bases to trimming and J lost 5 bases, with 13 bases between them. The CDR3 loop is CAWRMTATYGYTF. For the CDR3, the DNA is TGTGCCTGGAGGATGACAGCTACTTATGGCTACACCTTC.

This chain joins TRBV7-9 and TRBJ2-5, with 12 bases that match TRBD1. CDR1 SEHNR and CDR2 FQNEAQ come from the germline V gene (reference sequence). The CDR3 extends over 14 amino acids. V dropped 5 bases and J dropped 5; count of bases not matched to a gene: 3. The CDR3 sequence is CASSPGQGAETQYF. The CDR3 DNA follows: TGTGCCAGCAGCCCGGGACAGGGGGCCGAGACCCAGTACTTC.

This chain joins TRBV30 and TRBJ2-1; D is perhaps TRBD2 (5 bases). V was shortened by 0 bases and J by 4 bases, with 13 bases between the two germline ends. This CDR3 region has 15 residues. CDR1 is GTSNPN, CDR2 SVGIG, per germline (reference sequence). CDR3 in amino acids: CAWSVGSEAYNEQFF. DNA of the CDR3: TGTGCCTGGAGTGTGGGTAGCGAGGCTTACAATGAGCAGTTCTTC. Together with reference TRBV30 and TRBJ2-1, the CDR3 gives the full variable domain: SQTIHQWPATLVQPVGSPLSLECTVEGTSNPNLYWYRQAAGRGLQLLFYSVGIGQISSEVPQNLSASRPQDRQFILSSKKLLLSDSGFYLCAWSVGSEAYNEQFFGPGTRLTVL.

V gene TRBV7-2 combines with J gene TRBJ1-1; TRBD1 matches 7 bases. From germline, CDR1 is SGHTA and CDR2 FQGNSA. The V and J ends lost 2 bases and 3 bases, in that order; junction bases with no gene match: 6. CDR3 size: 15 residues. DNA of the CDR3: TGTGCCAGCAGCTTAACGGGACAGCTTTACACTGAAGCTTTCTTT. Protein product: CASSLTGQLYTEAFF.

This chain links TRBV5-1 with TRBJ2-3, with D possibly being TRBD2 (6 bases). Between the trimmed V and J ends, which lost 3 bases and 8 bases, there was a span of 19 bases. CDR1 and CDR2 (germline): SGHRS, YFSETQ. This CDR3 contains 15 residues. As DNA, the CDR3 is TGCGCCAGCAGCTCGGTGGGTCACACGGAGGGTACGCAGTATTTT. Translation gives CASSSVGHTEGTQYF.

This sequence joins TRBV15 and TRBJ2-3; tentatively, D is TRBD1 or TRBD2 (6 bases each). V gave up 0 bases and J gave up 5 bases, with 15 bases separating them. Per germline, CDR1 LNHNV and CDR2 YYDKDF (reference sequence). This CDR3 spans 16 amino acids. In nucleotides, the CDR3 is TGTGCCACCAGCAGAGATTCACAGGGAGGCGGAGATACGCAGTATTTT. Translated: CATSRDSQGGGDTQYF.

This clone appeared once. The rearrangement uses TRBV7-3 and TRBJ2-1; 12 bases map to TRBD2. CDR3 length: 16 amino acids. V gave up 6 bases and J gave up 4 bases; unmatched junction bases: 7. Germline V CDR1 and CDR2: SGHTA, FQGTGA. The CDR3 DNA reads as TGTGCCAGCAGTTTCACTAGCGGGGGGCCTTACAATGAGCAGTTCTTC. It codes for CASSFTSGGPYNEQFF. Together with reference TRBV7-3 and TRBJ2-1, the CDR3 gives the full variable domain: GAGVSQTPSNKVTEKGKYVELRCDPISGHTALYWYRQSLGQGPEFLIYFQGTGAADDSGLPNDRFFAVRPEGSVSTLKIQRTERGDSAVYLCASSFTSGGPYNEQFFGPGTRLTVL.

The chain couples TRBV5-6 to TRBJ1-2; 7 nucleotides agree with TRBD1. In germline, CDR1 is SGHDT, CDR2 YYEEEE. CDR3 length: 13 amino acids. Unmatched junction bases numbered 4, after V lost 0 bases and J lost 8 bases. CDR3: CASSLGQGLGYTF. CDR3 coding DNA: TGTGCCAGCAGCTTGGGACAGGGTCTGGGCTACACCTTC.

The chain employs TRBV2 and TRBJ1-6; D uncertain. The germline V gene has CDR1 SNHLY and CDR2 FYNNEI. V gave up 2 bases and J gave up 0 bases, with 11 bases separating them. The CDR3 consists of 17 residues. CDR3 region: CASSEMSLRSYNSPLHF. The CDR3 DNA reads TGTGCCAGCAGTGAAATGTCGCTGCGCTCCTATAATTCACCCCTCCACTTT.

J is TRBJ1-1 and V is TRBV7-9; perhaps TRBD1 as D (5 bases). CDR1 SEHNR and CDR2 FQNEAQ come from the germline V gene (reference sequence). CDR3 length: 16 amino acids. V was shortened by 1 base and J by 3 bases, with 15 bases between the two germline ends. The CDR3 DNA sequence: TGTGCCAGCAGCTTAGGTCAGGGTATCTGGTACACTGAAGCTTTCTTT. Its translation is CASSLGQGIWYTEAFF.

The rearrangement links TRBV7-2 to TRBJ2-5; 10 nucleotides agree with TRBD2. From germline, CDR1 is SGHTA and CDR2 FQGNSA. After removal of 8 bases from V and 5 bases from J, the junction contained 8 bases not matched to a gene. This CDR3 contains 14 residues. Here the CDR3 reads CASCQRGGRETQYF. Written as DNA, the CDR3 is TGTGCCAGCTGCCAGCGGGGGGGCCGGGAGACCCAGTACTTC.

The rearrangement links TRBV9 to TRBJ1-5; D is unresolved. Deletions cut 0 bases from V and 1 base from J, with 11 bases between. The germline CDR1 and CDR2 sequences are SGDLS and YYNGEE. CDR3 length equals 16 residues. The CDR3: CASSVDPGRSNQPQHF. The DNA for the CDR3 is TGTGCCAGCAGCGTAGACCCGGGGAGAAGCAATCAGCCCCAGCATTTT.

This rearrangement joins TRBV18 to TRBJ2-2; D unresolved. Germline-derived CDR1 and CDR2 are KGHSH and LQKENI. The CDR3 is made up of 17 amino acids. Trimming shortened V by 3 bases and J by 0 bases, and 14 bases separated the two germline ends. The CDR3 bases are TGTGCCAGCTCACCCCAGGCAGCGACATCGAACACCGGGGAGCTGTTTTTT. The encoded protein is CASSPQAATSNTGELFF.

The chain combines TRBV7-9 with TRBJ2-1; 9 bases align to TRBD2. J lost 9 bases, V lost 6 bases, and 18 bases had no gene match. Looked up from germline, CDR1 is SEHNR and CDR2 is FQNEAQ (reference sequence). CDR3 length: 17 residues. The CDR3 spells CASSTPPKRGDTSEQFF. In DNA form, the CDR3 reads TGTGCCAGCAGTACCCCCCCTAAGCGGGGGGATACTAGTGAGCAGTTCTTC. The full variable domain, completed using reference TRBV7-9 and TRBJ2-1, is DTGVSQNPRHKITKRGQNVTFRCDPISEHNRLYWYRQTLGQGPEFLTYFQNEAQLEKSRLLSDRFSAERPKGSFSTLEIQRTEQGDSAMYLCASSTPPKRGDTSEQFFGPGTRLTVL.